The subject of this entry is one T cell receptor beta chain. The antigen is undetermined. The repertoire was sequenced with immunoSEQ multiplex PCR; TCRdb's copy has only in-frame clones and lacks some. The sample contains around 46,000 clones, roughly 78% of which appear only once. This entry comes from a study of a mutant IDH1 vaccine in newly diagnosed glioma. About the research overall: Eight vaccinations were given in weeks 1, 3, 5, 7, 11, 15, 19 and 23. Of treated patients, approximately 62% were men and approximately 40% women, averaging roughly 37 years.

CDR3 size: 14 residues. The V gene's germline CDR1 is MNHEY and CDR2 SVGAGI. V lost 6 bases to trimming and J lost 3 bases; unmatched junction nucleotides: 8. As for time point: week 5, during vaccination. What each vaccine dose contained was 300 ug of mutant IDH1 20-mer peptide, accompanied by topical imiquimod. This sequence joins TRBV6-5 and TRBJ2-7, with 7 bases identical to TRBD1. This specimen was PBMCs, taken from a glioma patient whose treatment included an IDH1 peptide vaccine. The receptor comes from a man aged 50 to 60 with glioma. The CDR3 DNA reads as TGTGCCAGCAGGCCCGGGACAGCCTACTACGAGCAGTACTTC. Amino acids: CASRPGTAYYEQYF.